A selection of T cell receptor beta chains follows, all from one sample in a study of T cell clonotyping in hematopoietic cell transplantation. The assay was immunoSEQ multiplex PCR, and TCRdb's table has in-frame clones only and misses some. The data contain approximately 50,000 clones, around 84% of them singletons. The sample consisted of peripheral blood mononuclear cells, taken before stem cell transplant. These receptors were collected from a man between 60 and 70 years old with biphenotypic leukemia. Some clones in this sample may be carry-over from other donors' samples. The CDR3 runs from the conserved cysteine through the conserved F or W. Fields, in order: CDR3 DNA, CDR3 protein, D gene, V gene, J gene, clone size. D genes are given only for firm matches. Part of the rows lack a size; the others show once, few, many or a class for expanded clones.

TGTGCCAGCAGTGGAGGACAGCTGAACACTGAAGCTTTCTTT	CASSGGQLNTEAFF	-	TRBV6-1	TRBJ1-1	-
TGTGCCAGCAGCTCCCAGGCAGCGGGAGCAATCTACAATGAGCAGTTCTTC	CASSSQAAGAIYNEQFF	TRBD2	TRBV7-3	TRBJ2-1	-
TGTGCCAGCAGCTTATCGGGAAACCAAGAGACCCAGTACTTC	CASSLSGNQETQYF	-	TRBV7-2	TRBJ2-5	once
TGCGCCAGCAGCTTGGTTCCACCGAACACCGGGGAGCTGTTTTTT	CASSLVPPNTGELFF	-	TRBV5-1	TRBJ2-2	-
TGTGCCAGCAAGACTGGGACAGGGTTAGTCTCACCCCTCCACTTT	CASKTGTGLVSPLHF	TRBD1	TRBV28	TRBJ1-6	-
TGCGCCAGCAGCTTGGCCTTCTCCACTTACTCCTACGAGCAGTACTTC	CASSLAFSTYSYEQYF	-	TRBV5-1	TRBJ2-7	-
TGTGCCAGCAGTTCGCTAGGGGGGGGATCTCAGCCCCAGCATTTT	CASSSLGGGSQPQHF	-	TRBV28	TRBJ1-5	-
TGTGCCAGCCTGCGGGCTAGCACAGATACGCAGTATTTT	CASLRASTDTQYF	-	TRBV28	TRBJ2-3	-
TGTGCCAGTGGACAGATAATGAACACTGAAGCTTTCTTT	CASGQIMNTEAFF	-	TRBV2	TRBJ1-1	-
TGTGCCAGCAGTGGGGACTCAGGGCAGCCCCAGCATTTT	CASSGDSGQPQHF	-	TRBV2	TRBJ1-5	-